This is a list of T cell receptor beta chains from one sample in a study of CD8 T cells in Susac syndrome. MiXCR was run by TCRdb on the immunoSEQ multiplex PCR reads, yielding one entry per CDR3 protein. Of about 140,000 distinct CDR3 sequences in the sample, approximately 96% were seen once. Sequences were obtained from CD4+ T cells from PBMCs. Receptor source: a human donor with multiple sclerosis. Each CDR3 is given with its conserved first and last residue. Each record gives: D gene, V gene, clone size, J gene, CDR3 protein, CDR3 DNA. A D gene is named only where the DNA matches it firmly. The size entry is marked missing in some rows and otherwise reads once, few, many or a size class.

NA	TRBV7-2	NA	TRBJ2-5	CASRTGDTETQYF	TGTGCCAGCAGAACGGGGGATACAGAGACCCAGTACTTC
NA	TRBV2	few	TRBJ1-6	CASSGNGQTINSPLHF	TGTGCCAGCAGTGGGAACGGACAGACGATTAATTCACCCCTCCACTTT
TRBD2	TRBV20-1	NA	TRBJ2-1	CSARASRGRAEEQFF	TGCAGTGCTAGGGCCTCCCGCGGGAGGGCTGAGGAGCAGTTCTTC
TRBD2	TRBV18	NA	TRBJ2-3	CASSPDSGLATDTQYF	TGTGCCAGCTCACCAGACTCGGGACTAGCCACAGATACGCAGTATTTT
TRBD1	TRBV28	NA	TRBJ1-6	CASSAIDRGRSPLHF	TGTGCCAGCAGCGCAATCGACAGGGGCCGATCACCCCTCCACTTT
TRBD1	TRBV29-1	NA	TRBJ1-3	CSVGLGQTGNTIYF	TGCAGCGTTGGGCTGGGACAGACTGGAAACACCATATATTTT
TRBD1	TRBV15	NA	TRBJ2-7	CATSVNTGGLSYEQYF	TGTGCCACCAGCGTTAACACAGGGGGTCTGTCCTACGAGCAGTACTTC
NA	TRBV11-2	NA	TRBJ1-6	CASSLVPGDSPLHF	TGTGCCAGCAGCTTAGTTCCGGGGGATTCACCCCTCCACTTT
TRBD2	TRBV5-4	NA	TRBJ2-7	CASSHRLAAEQYF	TGTGCCAGCAGCCATCGACTAGCGGCCGAGCAGTACTTC
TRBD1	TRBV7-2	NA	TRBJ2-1	CASSPGTGEQFF	TGTGCCAGCAGCCCCGGGACAGGGGAGCAGTTCTTC
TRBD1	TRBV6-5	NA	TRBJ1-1	CASSYRDRGSAFF	TGTGCCAGCAGTTACCGGGACAGGGGGTCAGCTTTCTTT
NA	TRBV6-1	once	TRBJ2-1	CASSAAAYNEQFF	TGTGCCAGCAGTGCCGCGGCATACAATGAGCAGTTCTTC
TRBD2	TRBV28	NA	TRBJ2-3	CASSSRGATSGLADTQYF	TGTGCCAGCAGTTCACGGGGGGCAACTAGCGGGCTCGCAGATACGCAGTATTTT
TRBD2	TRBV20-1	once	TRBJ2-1	CSADRLAGDNEQFF	TGCAGTGCCGATCGACTAGCGGGAGACAATGAGCAGTTCTTC
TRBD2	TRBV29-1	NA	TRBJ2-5	CSVAGTSGQETQYF	TGCAGCGTGGCCGGGACTAGCGGCCAAGAGACCCAGTACTTC
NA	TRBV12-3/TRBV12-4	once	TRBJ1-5	CASSSTDASNQPQHF	TGTGCCAGCAGTTCAACGGACGCTAGCAATCAGCCCCAGCATTTT
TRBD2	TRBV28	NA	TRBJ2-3	CASSPPGSGVSDTQYF	TGTGCCAGCAGTCCTCCGGGTAGCGGGGTATCAGATACGCAGTATTTT
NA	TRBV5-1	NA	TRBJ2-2	CASSLKGGAGELFF	TGCGCCAGCAGCTTGAAAGGGGGTGCCGGGGAGCTGTTTTTT
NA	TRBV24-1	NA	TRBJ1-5	CATSDFSNQPQHF	TGTGCCACCAGTGATTTCAGCAATCAGCCCCAGCATTTT
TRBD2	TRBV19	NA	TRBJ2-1	CASSMPGLASYNEQFF	TGTGCCAGTAGTATGCCAGGACTAGCGTCCTACAATGAGCAGTTCTTC
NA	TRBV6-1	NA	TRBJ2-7	CASSEALGGVAYEQYF	TGTGCCAGCAGTGAAGCGCTCGGGGGCGTCGCCTACGAGCAGTACTTC
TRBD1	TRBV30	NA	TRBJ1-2	CAWSAITGQGGLYGYTF	TGTGCCTGGAGTGCAATAACTGGACAGGGGGGCCTCTATGGCTACACCTTC
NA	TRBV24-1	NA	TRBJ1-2	CATSGRMGADYGYTF	TGTGCCACCAGTGGCCGAATGGGGGCTGACTATGGCTACACCTTC
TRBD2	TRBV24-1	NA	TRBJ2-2	CATSGRVSGELFF	TGTGCCACCAGCGGGAGGGTTTCCGGGGAGCTGTTTTTT